This T cell receptor (beta chain) was observed in a study of blood T cell repertoires in COVID-19. In the study overall: The origin of the acute and convalescent COVID-19 samples was the United States, Italy and Spain. T cells, B-cell-depleted T cells, or PBMCs provided the cDNA or gDNA that served as material.

CDR1 is KGHSH, CDR2 LQKENI, per germline. The junction had 4 bases not matched to a gene; V was cut back by 3 bases and J by 3 bases. CDR3 length equals 15 residues. In the authors' workflow: Estimation of nucleated cell counts was performed using reference gene primer amplification. Repertoires were generated with immunoSEQ multiplex PCR, while TCRdb's copy carries only in-frame clones and drops some. V, J and clone size are those of that table, while D and trimming were read from the DNA. The sample lists over 150,000 clones; roughly 84% were seen once. Enrollment of patients from Seattle took place during active infection, with longitudinal follow-up. Turning to this clone: Additional DNA sequences in this sample encode the identical CDR3.

The V gene is TRBV18, the J gene TRBJ1-1; TRBD1 aligns across 10 bases. The receptor comes from a man older than 75 with COVID-19, enrolled during active disease. Sequenced sample: peripheral blood. CDR3 sequence: CASSPLGTGDTEAFF. For the CDR3, the DNA is TGTGCCAGCTCACCTTTGGGGACAGGGGACACTGAAGCTTTCTTT.